What follows are 23 T cell receptor beta chains derived from one specimen sequenced in a study of memory CD4+ T cells and cytomegalovirus serostatus. The sort gate was single viable CD3+CD4+CD8-CD45RO+ cells for memory CD4+ T cells. Profiled with immunoSEQ multiplex PCR; TCRdb holds only in-frame clones, not every one. The sample includes about 40,000 clones, around 75% of them seen just once. Material: memory CD4+ T cells from blood. These receptors were obtained from an adult in good health and CMV-seronegative.

This chain uses TRBV19 with TRBJ2-2, with TRBD2 matching 8 bases. The CDR3 runs to 16 residues. Germline V gene sequence: CDR1 LNHDA, CDR2 SQIVND (reference sequence). Losses at the gene ends were 3 bases for V and 4 bases for J; bases not matched to a gene: 7. The CDR3 loop reads CASSMRERGTTGELFF. CDR3 bases: TGTGCCAGTAGTATGCGAGAGCGGGGGACCACCGGGGAGCTGTTTTTT.

The chain uses TRBV25-1 and TRBJ1-4, with TRBD1 matching over 7 bases. The germline gives CDR1 MGHDK, CDR2 SYGVNS. The junction had 7 bases not matched to a gene; V was cut back by 3 bases and J by 0 bases. This CDR3 comprises 17 residues. DNA for the CDR3: TGTGCCAGCAGTGAGTGGGACAGCTATGCAACTAATGAAAAACTGTTTTTT. It yields the protein CASSEWDSYATNEKLFF.

V and J are TRBV4-1 and TRBJ1-2, with no clear D. Germline V CDR1 and CDR2: MGHRA, YSYEKL. The CDR3 is 15 amino acids. The V end lost 2 bases, the J end lost 5 bases, and 15 bases lay between the germline ends. Written as DNA, the CDR3 is TGCGCCAGCAGCCAATCATCTGGACGGCAGTATGGCTACACCTTC. Translating it yields CASSQSSGRQYGYTF.

The chain is built from TRBV30 and TRBJ1-2; TRBD1 might be the D (6 bases). The CDR3 has 13 amino acids. CDR1 and CDR2 from the germline V gene are GTSNPN and SVGIG (reference sequence). Trimming removed 7 bases at V and 2 bases at J, with 14 bases between. CDR3 sequence reads: CALNRESNYGYTF. In nucleotides, the CDR3 is TGTGCCTTAAACAGGGAATCGAACTATGGCTACACCTTC.

This clone was seen more than once but under ten times. The gene calls are TRBV6-5 and TRBJ2-7; D is uncertain. Germline V gene lookup returns CDR1 MNHEY and CDR2 SVGAGI. V shed 6 bases and J shed 0 bases, with 12 bases lying between them. The CDR3 contains 14 residues. The chain's CDR3 is CASSPQLSSYEQYF. DNA for the CDR3: TGTGCCAGCAGCCCCCAACTCAGCTCCTACGAGCAGTACTTC.

This clone was found once. The V call is TRBV6-6, the J call TRBJ1-1; D unclear. The germline V gene encodes CDR1 MNHNY and CDR2 SVGAGI (reference sequence). V was shortened by 6 bases and J by 10 bases, with 15 bases between the two germline ends. This CDR3 has 12 amino acids. CDR3 nucleotides: TGTGCCAGCAGCCAAAACCGGGATATAGCTTTCTTT. It specifies CASSQNRDIAFF.

The chain combines TRBV19 with TRBJ2-2; D is unclear. Germline V CDR1 and CDR2: LNHDA, SQIVND (reference sequence). The V and J ends lost 8 bases and 3 bases respectively, with 10 bases between them. This CDR3 spans 13 amino acids. The CDR3 DNA reads as TGTGCCAGTCCCCCATGGGACACCGGGGAGCTGTTTTTT. This sequence encodes CASPPWDTGELFF.

The chain couples TRBV10-3 to TRBJ2-2, with no clear D. The V gene lost 6 bases and the J gene lost 1 base, with 9 bases spanning the gap. This CDR3 is built from 14 residues. CDR1 ENHRY and CDR2 SYGVKD come from the germline V gene. The CDR3 bases are TGTGCCATCAGCCCGGACGGGAACACCGGGGAGCTGTTTTTT. This gives the protein CAISPDGNTGELFF.

The chain recombines TRBV23-1 with TRBJ1-1; 7 bases align to TRBD1. TRBV23-1 is placed among ORFs of uncertain function. CDR3 size: 14 residues. V gave up 7 bases and J gave up 1 base; unmatched junction bases: 6. The CDR3 is CASTRQGPNTEAFF. Written as DNA, the CDR3 is TGCGCCAGCACCCGACAGGGACCGAACACTGAAGCTTTCTTT.

The V gene is TRBV7-3, the J gene TRBJ1-1; possible D gene TRBD1, 5 bases. With 0 bases removed from V and 5 bases from J, the gap between germline ends came to 10 bases. This CDR3 contains 14 residues. Germline V gene lookup returns CDR1 SGHTA and CDR2 FQGTGA. The CDR3 here is CASSLTPKGTEAFF. The DNA of the CDR3 is TGTGCCAGCAGCTTAACCCCGAAGGGGACTGAAGCTTTCTTT.

This clone was recorded once. This chain connects TRBV15 to TRBJ1-6; 7 bases align to TRBD1. The ends lost 5 bases at V and 8 bases at J; junction bases unmatched: 6. The CDR3 contains 14 residues. Germline CDR1 and CDR2: LNHNV and YYDKDF (reference sequence). The CDR3 region is CATSRQGFDSPLHF. The CDR3 nucleotides read TGTGCCACCAGCCGACAGGGCTTTGATTCACCCCTCCACTTT. The variable domain in full, with the rest retrieved from reference TRBV15 and TRBJ1-6, is DAMVIQNPRYQVTQFGKPVTLSCSQTLNHNVMYWYQQKSSQAPKLLFHYYDKDFNNEADTPDNFQSRRPNTSFCFLDIRSPGLGDTAMYLCATSRQGFDSPLHFGNGTRLTVT.

The chain recombines TRBV30 with TRBJ1-6; D might be TRBD1 (5 bases). The V end lost 3 bases, the J end lost 9 bases, and 18 bases lay between the germline ends. Germline V CDR1 and CDR2: GTSNPN, SVGIG (reference sequence). CDR3 size: 15 residues. The CDR3 DNA reads TGTGCCTGGAGGGAGGACACGGTCCAGAGTTCACCCCTCCACTTT. Translating gives CAWREDTVQSSPLHF.

V gene TRBV6-5 combines with J gene TRBJ2-2; a possible D gene is TRBD2 (5 bases). The V end lost 0 bases, the J end lost 10 bases, and 9 bases lay between the germline ends. CDR3 length equals 13 residues. The germline CDR1 and CDR2 sequences are MNHEY and SVGAGI. CDR3 sequence (DNA): TGTGCCAGCAGTTACTCGATGAGGGAGGAGCTGTTTTTT. Translation gives CASSYSMREELFF.

The rearrangement links TRBV21-1 to TRBJ2-7. TRBV21-1 is a pseudogene locus. CDR3 length: 12 amino acids. The CDR3 nucleotides are TGTGCCAGCCTAACATGTACCTACGAGCAGTACTTC. Protein product: CASLTCTYEQYF.

The genes are TRBV14 and TRBJ1-6; unclear D gene. Trimming removed 2 bases from V and 4 bases from J, with 6 bases in between. Germline V gene sequence: CDR1 SGHDN, CDR2 FVKESK. The CDR3 sequence is 14 residues long. The CDR3 nucleotides are TGTGCCAGCAGCCAATGGGGATATAATTCACCCCTCCACTTT. Translated: CASSQWGYNSPLHF.

There are a few counts of this clone. The chain couples TRBV6-6 to TRBJ2-5; no firm D call. From germline, CDR1 is MNHNY and CDR2 SVGAGI (reference sequence). The CDR3 length is 13 residues. Trimming cost V 7 bases and J 1 base, with 10 bases left between them. The CDR3: CASKSVPQETQYF. The CDR3, as DNA: TGTGCCAGCAAGTCCGTCCCCCAAGAGACCCAGTACTTC.

This sequence joins TRBV28 and TRBJ1-4, with 7 bases aligning to TRBD1. With V trimmed by 7 bases and J by 8 bases, 7 bases remained unmatched. The CDR3 runs 13 residues. Germline V gene lookup returns CDR1 MDHEN and CDR2 SYDVKM. CDR3 bases: TGTGCCAGCAAGAGGGGGCTATTGGAAAAACTGTTTTTT. Protein sequence: CASKRGLLEKLFF.

The table lists this clone with a few counts. V gene TRBV2 combines with J gene TRBJ2-5; D perhaps matches TRBD2 (5 bases). The CDR3 is 15 residues long. The V end lost 6 bases, the J end lost 4 bases, and 18 bases lay between the germline ends. Germline V lookup: CDR1 SNHLY, CDR2 FYNNEI. The CDR3 DNA follows: TGTGCCAGCAGCCCCGGACTTAGCAGTAGAGAGACCCAGTACTTC. The encoded protein is CASSPGLSSRETQYF.

The V gene is TRBV5-1, the J gene TRBJ1-1; the D gene is possibly TRBD1 (6 bases). Germline values: CDR1 SGHRS, CDR2 YFSETQ. With 6 bases removed from V and 4 bases from J, the gap between germline ends came to 28 bases. This CDR3 comprises 18 residues. The CDR3 here is CASTRAGGGVTVVTEAFF. CDR3 sequence (DNA): TGCGCCAGCACCCGGGCGGGGGGCGGGGTGACGGTGGTCACTGAAGCTTTCTTT.

V is TRBV5-4 and J is TRBJ2-1; unclear D gene. Germline values: CDR1 SGHNT, CDR2 YYREEE (reference sequence). The V end was cut by 6 bases, the J end by 4 bases, with 5 bases between. The CDR3 consists of 11 residues. The CDR3 loop reads CASTSYNEQFF. The CDR3 DNA follows: TGTGCCAGCACCTCATACAATGAGCAGTTCTTC.

The chain carries TRBV6-1 and TRBJ1-5, with unresolved D. From germline, CDR1 is MNHNS and CDR2 SASEGT. This CDR3 contains 13 residues. Between the trimmed V and J ends, which lost 4 bases and 4 bases, there was a span of 8 bases. The CDR3 sequence: CASSVDPNQPQHF. CDR3 sequence (DNA): TGTGCCAGCAGTGTTGACCCAAATCAGCCCCAGCATTTT.

This sequence joins TRBV5-6 and TRBJ1-3, with D perhaps matching TRBD1 (5 bases). Germline CDR1 is SGHDT and CDR2 is YYEEEE. V gave up 0 bases and J gave up 2 bases, with 9 bases separating them. This CDR3 has 15 residues. This CDR3 reads CASSLGGTTGNTIYF. In DNA form, the CDR3 reads TGTGCCAGCAGCTTGGGGGGGACCACTGGAAACACCATATATTTT. The full variable domain, with the rest looked up from reference TRBV5-6 and TRBJ1-3, is DAGVTQSPTHLIKTRGQQVTLRCSPKSGHDTVSWYQQALGQGPQFIFQYYEEEERQRGNFPDRFSGHQFPNYSSELNVNALLLGDSALYLCASSLGGTTGNTIYFGEGSWLTVV.

The genes are TRBV2 and TRBJ1-6, with no clear D. V lost 6 bases and J 11 bases, leaving 17 bases between the germline ends. Germline V gene data show CDR1 as SNHLY and CDR2 as FYNNEI. CDR3 length equals 14 residues. CDR3 coding DNA: TGTGCCAGCAGGCCCATACATGACTCTGCACCCCTCCACTTT. This translates into CASRPIHDSAPLHF. Drawing the rest from reference TRBV2 and TRBJ1-6, the complete variable domain is EPEVTQTPSHQVTQMGQEVILRCVPISNHLYFYWYRQILGQKVEFLVSFYNNEISEKSEIFDDQFSVERPDGSNFTLKIRSTKLEDSAMYFCASRPIHDSAPLHFGNGTRLTVT.